This TCR beta chain came from a study of T cell repertoires in cytomegalovirus infection (dated by TCRdb to about 2019). With regard to the full study: Donor HLA type was relevant to the analysis, because carriage of CMV infection together with the matching HLA type was indicated by public TCR beta signatures. On the study overall, not on this receptor specifically: In the ex vivo response, HLA-C-restricted CMV-specific TCR beta clonotypes were dominant, and in two of eight donors the single most frequent clonotype came from this HLA-C-restricted group. Carriers of CMV infection plus the relevant HLA type were discriminated by the cumulative frequency of public TCR beta family members in the study cohort and in an independent roughly 380-donor cohort.

This clonotype has more than one count but fewer than ten. Its antigen target is currently unknown. No qualities accompany the bases; no much larger clone lies one base away. TCRdb shows the sequencer as Illumina HiSeq 1500. TCRdb reprocessing: public reads trimmed at Q25 with fastp, clones called with MiXCR, in-frame beta chains kept. Merged by CDR3 protein, the rows form single entries marked with the most common genes and DNA. A total of more than 250,000 distinct CDR3 sequences appear in this sample, roughly 15% of them only once. The top ten constitute around 8.1% of the sample. Reading the germline V gene gives CDR1 SNHLY and CDR2 FYNNEI. Trimmed from V: 9 bases; trimmed from J: 0 bases; junction bases lacking a gene match: 8. The CDR3 runs 15 amino acids, cysteine and phenylalanine included. The only DNA kept is the CDR3, 45 bases in frame from the first base.

The chain is encoded by TRBV2 joined to TRBJ2-1; a stretch of 7 junction bases matches TRBD1. The sample taken for sequencing was PBMCs. This receptor was taken from a human donor in good health (CMV status not recorded). Some clones in this sample may be carry-over from other donors' samples. The bases are TGTGCCAGGGACGACAGGGAGAGCTCCTACAATGAGCAGTTCTTC. Its product reads: CARDDRESSYNEQFF.